The 11 T cell receptor beta chains given below trace back to one sample, sequenced in a study of early T cells in non-severe SARS-CoV-2 infection. TCRdb reanalysed the 5' RACE reads using MiXCR and keeps one entry per CDR3 protein. The sample has fewer than 130,000 distinct CDR3 sequences; over 9.5% are singletons. The sequencing here drew on whole blood, taken at baseline. The receptors originated from an adult who was a healthcare worker with PCR-confirmed SARS-CoV-2 infection or an uninfected control (not recorded which).

The CDR3 region is CASSPGGSEQYF. The CDR3 bases are TGTGCCAGCAGCCCAGGGGGGTCTGAGCAGTACTTC. V and J are TRBV7-9 and TRBJ2-7; D may be TRBD1 (7 bases). The germline gives CDR1 SEHNR, CDR2 FQNEAQ (reference sequence). The V end was cut by 5 bases, the J end by 7 bases, with 12 bases between. There are 12 residues in the CDR3.

The rearrangement joins TRBV9 to TRBJ1-2; D gene ambiguous. Deletions cut 6 bases from V and 3 bases from J, with 15 bases between. The germline V gene encodes CDR1 SGDLS and CDR2 YYNGEE. This CDR3 comprises 14 residues. The CDR3 sequence: CASNRNGRYYGYTF. CDR3 sequence (DNA): TGTGCCAGCAACCGAAATGGGAGATACTATGGCTACACCTTC.

This clonotype was found many times. This rearrangement joins TRBV7-6 to TRBJ2-3; D possibly uses TRBD1 or TRBD2 (7 bases each). This CDR3 spans 17 amino acids. The germline gives CDR1 SGHVS, CDR2 FNYEAQ. V gave up 2 bases and J gave up 1 base, with 16 bases separating them. CDR3 sequence (DNA): TGTGCCAGCAGCTTACGGGGGGACAGAAGACGCACAGATACGCAGTATTTT. This encodes CASSLRGDRRRTDTQYF.

V and J are TRBV6-4 and TRBJ2-2, with 9 positions matching TRBD1. CDR3 size: 15 residues. Germline V gene data show CDR1 as MRHNA and CDR2 as SNTAGT. J lost 3 bases, V lost 5 bases, and 4 bases had no gene match. The CDR3 here is CASSPQGADTGELFF. The CDR3 bases are TGTGCCAGCAGTCCACAGGGGGCGGACACCGGGGAGCTGTTTTTT.

This clonotype was seen at least ten times. The chain has TRBV12-5 and TRBJ1-1, with TRBD1 as a possible D gene (5 bases). The germline gives CDR1 LGHNT, CDR2 FRNRAP. V lost 0 bases, J lost 6 bases, and 20 bases lay in between. The CDR3 runs to 17 residues. The CDR3 is CASGLVLTGTQEAEAFF. The CDR3 DNA sequence: TGTGCTAGTGGTTTGGTGCTGACCGGGACCCAGGAGGCTGAAGCTTTCTTT.

CDR3 residues: CASSEWDNNEQFF. For the CDR3, the DNA is TGTGCCAGCAGTGAATGGGATAACAATGAGCAGTTCTTC. The chain couples TRBV25-1 to TRBJ2-1; D not certain. V shed 1 base and J shed 5 bases, with 6 bases lying between them. CDR3 length equals 13 residues. CDR1 and CDR2 from the germline V gene are MGHDK and SYGVNS.

In its sample, this clonotype was seen a few times. This chain connects TRBV30 to TRBJ2-1; D is possibly TRBD2 (6 bases). Germline-derived CDR1 and CDR2 are GTSNPN and SVGIG (reference sequence). V shed 0 bases and J shed 4 bases, with 10 bases lying between them. This CDR3 has 14 residues. The CDR3 DNA is TGTGCCTGGAGTGTACTAAGCGGGTACAATGAGCAGTTCTTC. Protein: CAWSVLSGYNEQFF.

Ten or more counts support this clonotype. This sequence joins TRBV27 and TRBJ1-1; D call uncertain. This CDR3 is built from 16 residues. Germline V gene data show CDR1 as MNHEY and CDR2 as SMNVEV (reference sequence). Between the trimmed V and J ends, which lost 2 bases and 1 base, there was a span of 14 bases. CDR3 bases: TGTGCCAGCAGTTTAATAAGGGCTCTCTCGAACACTGAAGCTTTCTTT. Amino acid sequence: CASSLIRALSNTEAFF.

This clonotype was observed a few times. An end of the junction does not agree with germline; a read error may underlie this. The J gene is TRBJ1-1, the V gene TRBV20-1, with a possible D match to TRBD1 (6 bases). CDR3 length equals 11 residues. Germline CDR1 DFQATT, CDR2 SNEGSKA (reference sequence). The CDR3: CSASYNRAQPF. CDR3 DNA sequence: TGCAGTGCTAGTTACAACAGGGCTCAACCCTTT.

This clonotype was seen many times. The J gene is TRBJ2-2, the V gene TRBV5-1, with D uncertain. V lost 4 bases and J lost 5, with 9 bases in between. This CDR3 region has 13 residues. The germline V gene has CDR1 SGHRS and CDR2 YFSETQ. The CDR3 coding sequence is TGCGCCAGCAGCACAATTCCGACCGGGGAGCTGTTTTTT. Translation: CASSTIPTGELFF.

The CDR3 DNA follows: TGTGCCACTCTAGGACAGGGGCGGACTGAAGCTTTCTTT. This codes for CATLGQGRTEAFF. This sequence joins TRBV6-1 and TRBJ1-1, with TRBD1 identical over 9 bases. The V gene end was trimmed by 10 bases and the J gene end by 5 bases; junction bases not matched to a gene: 8. CDR1 MNHNS and CDR2 SASEGT come from the germline V gene. The CDR3 extends over 13 amino acids.